Following are 4 T cell receptor beta chains from one sample sequenced in a study of spatial heterogeneity in lung cancer. Stated time point: sample taken at primary tumor resection. TCRdb analysed the 5' RACE reads with MiXCR anew, one entry per CDR3 protein. Here the sample spans tens of thousands of distinct CDR3 sequences, roughly 12% being singletons. This specimen was PBMCs, taken at surgery. The source is a male donor with early-stage non-small cell lung cancer.

CDR3 protein: CSAVYRFLRGKLQETQYF. CDR3 nucleotide sequence: TGCAGCGCCGTTTATCGTTTTCTCAGGGGAAAACTTCAAGAGACCCAGTACTTC. The chain uses TRBV29-1 and TRBJ2-5, with D tentatively TRBD1 (6 bases). Per germline, CDR1 SQVTM and CDR2 ANQGSEA. The V end was cut by 7 bases, the J end by 2 bases, with 29 bases between. This CDR3 comprises 18 residues.

The genes are TRBV28 and TRBJ2-5; perhaps TRBD2 as D (6 bases). Trimming shortened V by 4 bases and J by 7 bases, and 22 bases separated the two germline ends. Germline assignment: CDR1 MDHEN and CDR2 SYDVKM. The CDR3 sequence is 16 residues long. The CDR3 DNA sequence: TGTGCCAGCAGTTCTTGGGACGGACCGGGGGATTCGACCCAGTACTTC. Translating gives CASSSWDGPGDSTQYF.

The chain carries TRBV14 and TRBJ2-6, with D perhaps matching TRBD2 (6 bases). Trimming cost V 3 bases and J 2 bases, with 8 bases left between them. The CDR3 totals 15 residues. CDR1 SGHDN and CDR2 FVKESK come from the germline V gene. In nucleotides, the CDR3 is TGTGCCAGCAGCCAGGGACTCGCTGGGGCCAACGTCCTGACTTTC. Its translation is CASSQGLAGANVLTF.

This clonotype was counted a few times. The CDR3, as DNA: TGCAGCGTTGCGAATTCAGGGCTGGGCTATGGCTACACCTTC. Its protein is CSVANSGLGYGYTF. J is TRBJ1-2 and V is TRBV29-1; a weak D match, TRBD1 (5 bases). V was shortened by 4 bases and J by 4 bases, with 16 bases between the two germline ends. CDR3 length: 14 amino acids. Per the germline V gene, CDR1 is SQVTM and CDR2 is ANQGSEA.